A single sample is the source of the 5 T cell receptor beta chains below, sequenced in a study of graft-versus-host responses after intestinal transplantation. TCRdb's copy holds only in-frame clones and misses some; the assay was immunoSEQ multiplex PCR. The sample gives roughly 97,000 clones, about 90% of which show up once; roughly 0.9% is in the top ten. Antigens for these TCRs are unknown. This sample comprised unstimulated CD4+ T cells sorted from spleen or lymph node cells, obtained before intestinal transplant. The receptor set was obtained from a human donor who received an intestinal transplant.

The chain employs TRBV9 and TRBJ1-1; TRBD1 might be the D (5 bases). V lost 5 bases and J lost 0, with 8 bases in between. The CDR3 has 13 residues. From germline, CDR1 is SGDLS and CDR2 YYNGEE. The CDR3 region is CASRRDLNTEAFF. CDR3 bases: TGTGCCAGCAGGAGGGACCTGAACACTGAAGCTTTCTTT. The entire variable domain, with the rest obtained from reference TRBV9 and TRBJ1-1, is as follows: DSGVTQTPKHLITATGQRVTLRCSPRSGDLSVYWYQQSLDQGLQFLIQYYNGEERAKGNILERFSAQQFPDLHSELNLSSLELGDSALYFCASRRDLNTEAFFGQGTRLTVV.

This CDR3 is CASSVAARRAGVFIISYEQYF. The CDR3 bases are TGTGCCAGCAGCGTAGCCGCCCGGAGGGCGGGAGTTTTTATAATCTCCTACGAGCAGTACTTC. V usage is TRBV9 and J usage is TRBJ2-7; 7 bases line up with TRBD2. Per germline, CDR1 SGDLS and CDR2 YYNGEE. V lost 0 bases, J lost 0 bases, and 21 bases stayed unmatched. The CDR3 sequence is 21 residues long.

The chain couples TRBV6-1 to TRBJ2-7; perhaps TRBD2 as D (6 bases). V lost 11 bases, J lost 2 bases, and 22 bases lay in between. The germline V gene has CDR1 MNHNS and CDR2 SASEGT. CDR3 length: 15 residues. CDR3 in amino acids: CAGSPTGTYAYEQYF. The CDR3 nucleotides are TGTGCCGGATCTCCGACCGGGACTTACGCCTACGAGCAGTACTTC.

The chain links TRBV29-1 to TRBJ2-1; D is uncertain. The CDR3 contains 9 residues. V was pared by 4 bases and J by 9 bases, with 4 bases between. Germline lookup yields CDR1 SQVTM and CDR2 ANQGSEA. CDR3: CSVATEQFF. CDR3 in DNA: TGCAGCGTTGCTACTGAGCAGTTCTTC.

This chain joins TRBV2 and TRBJ2-4, with D perhaps TRBD1 (6 bases). This CDR3 comprises 14 residues. In germline, CDR1 is SNHLY, CDR2 FYNNEI. V was cut by 9 bases and J by 5 bases, with 17 bases left in between. The CDR3: CARLPSGQENIQYF. The CDR3 DNA reads TGTGCCAGGCTGCCGTCGGGACAAGAAAACATTCAGTACTTC. Supplemented by reference TRBV2 and TRBJ2-4, the full variable domain reads EPEVTQTPSHQVTQMGQEVILRCVPISNHLYFYWYRQILGQKVEFLVSFYNNEISEKSEIFDDQFSVERPDGSNFTLKIRSTKLEDSAMYFCARLPSGQENIQYFGAGTRLSVL.